One sample yielded the 15 T cell receptor beta chains listed below, sequenced in a study of cytomegalovirus exposure and HLA in healthy donors. Primers included in the PCR were 60 Vbeta and 13 Jbeta primers. Here immunoSEQ multiplex PCR was the method, and the copy in TCRdb shows in-frame clones only, minus some. Found here are some 170,000 clones, 82% of them singletons; the top ten hold roughly 1.6%. The sample taken for sequencing was PBMCs. These receptors were collected from a girl aged 5 to 17 in good health and CMV-seropositive.

This chain joins TRBV19 and TRBJ2-7; D is perhaps TRBD1 (6 bases). Germline V lookup: CDR1 LNHDA, CDR2 SQIVND (reference sequence). The CDR3 runs 13 residues. V lost 6 bases to trimming and J lost 2 bases, with 11 bases between them. DNA of the CDR3: TGTGCCAGTAGGGGTACAGGGACCTACGAGCAGTACTTC. It translates to CASRGTGTYEQYF.

The V and J genes are TRBV6-5 and TRBJ2-1, with 7 bases matching TRBD1. The CDR3 sequence is 14 residues long. The ends lost 6 bases at V and 4 bases at J; junction bases unmatched: 6. CDR1 MNHEY and CDR2 SVGAGI come from the germline V gene. The CDR3 here is CASSTGTAYNEQFF. CDR3 in DNA: TGTGCCAGCAGCACCGGGACAGCGTACAATGAGCAGTTCTTC.

The V call is TRBV5-6, the J call TRBJ1-1, with 7 bases that match TRBD1. V gave up 4 bases and J gave up 6 bases; unmatched junction bases: 3. The V gene's germline CDR1 is SGHDT and CDR2 YYEEEE. This CDR3 has 12 residues. The CDR3 coding sequence is TGTGCCAGCAGCCAGGGGGGCCCTGAAGCTTTCTTT. This sequence encodes CASSQGGPEAFF.

The chain recombines TRBV6-1 with TRBJ2-7; TRBD2 aligns across 9 bases. This CDR3 spans 14 amino acids. Trimming cost V 6 bases and J 6 bases; bases outside gene matches: 9. Germline-derived CDR1 and CDR2 are MNHNS and SASEGT. The CDR3 DNA is TGTGCCAGCAGGCCCCCAGCGGGAGGTGGCGAGCAGTACTTC. Protein sequence: CASRPPAGGGEQYF.

This clone was seen a handful of times. This CDR3 reads CASHRDSTGNTIYF. DNA for the CDR3: TGTGCCAGCCACCGGGACAGCACTGGAAACACCATATATTTT. The genes are TRBV6-6 and TRBJ1-3; TRBD1 matches 7 bases. Germline values: CDR1 MNHNY, CDR2 SVGAGI (reference sequence). The trim removed 8 bases at V and 2 bases at J, leaving 6 bases unmatched. CDR3 length: 14 residues.

This sequence joins TRBV5-1 and TRBJ1-4, with D perhaps TRBD1 (5 bases). The V gene's germline CDR1 is SGHRS and CDR2 YFSETQ. Trimming removed 4 bases at V and 8 bases at J, with 21 bases between. CDR3 size: 16 residues. CDR3 amino acids: CASSPNGGGKDEKLFF. CDR3 sequence (DNA): TGCGCCAGCAGCCCCAACGGTGGGGGGAAGGACGAAAAACTGTTTTTT. The full variable domain, its missing parts supplied by reference TRBV5-1 and TRBJ1-4, is KAGVTQTPRYLIKTRGQQVTLSCSPISGHRSVSWYQQTPGQGLQFLFEYFSETQRNKGNFPGRFSGRQFSNSRSEMNVSTLELGDSALYLCASSPNGGGKDEKLFFGSGTQLSVL.

The chain has TRBV18 and TRBJ2-7, with 9 bases aligning to TRBD1. In germline, CDR1 is KGHSH, CDR2 LQKENI. The CDR3 extends over 16 amino acids. Germline trimming cut 4 bases from V and 5 bases from J; bases unmatched to any gene: 12. CDR3 protein: CASSQRWGQGFNEQYF. The CDR3 DNA follows: TGTGCCAGCTCACAGAGATGGGGACAGGGATTCAACGAGCAGTACTTC. The full variable domain, with the rest looked up from reference TRBV18 and TRBJ2-7, is NAGVMQNPRHLVRRRGQEARLRCSPMKGHSHVYWYRQLPEEGLKFMVYLQKENIIDESGMPKERFSAEFPKEGPSILRIQQVVRGDSAAYFCASSQRWGQGFNEQYFGPGTRLTVT.

This chain joins TRBV21-1 and TRBJ1-2; TRBD1 is the table's D call and was not checked against the DNA. TRBV21-1 is labeled a pseudogene. The CDR3 consists of 15 residues. The CDR3 region has the DNA TGTGCCAGCAGCGTCCGACAGGGGGCGCGGCTTGGCTACACCTTC. Translating it yields CASSVRQGARLGYTF.

The chain recombines TRBV29-1 with TRBJ2-7, with D perhaps matching TRBD1 (6 bases). Germline-derived CDR1 and CDR2 are SQVTM and ANQGSEA. This CDR3 has 15 amino acids. V lost 2 bases, J lost 7 bases, and 21 bases lay in between. The CDR3 nucleotides are TGCAGCGTTGAAACGAGGGACAAGCCCTCCCTGGAGCAGTACTTC. Encoded protein: CSVETRDKPSLEQYF.

V gene TRBV29-1 combines with J gene TRBJ2-1, with a weak D call TRBD2 (5 bases). CDR3 length: 12 residues. The V and J ends lost 7 bases and 7 bases respectively, with 14 bases between them. Looked up from germline, CDR1 is SQVTM and CDR2 is ANQGSEA. CDR3 DNA sequence: TGCAGCGCAAAACTAGTCGGGAATGAGCAGTTCTTC. Residues: CSAKLVGNEQFF.

This clone was seen only a few times. The rearrangement links TRBV28 to TRBJ2-5, with 14 nucleotides matching TRBD2. The germline V gene has CDR1 MDHEN and CDR2 SYDVKM. V dropped 7 bases and J dropped 5; count of bases not matched to a gene: 6. This CDR3 is 15 amino acids long. The CDR3 DNA reads TGTGCCAGCAATCTAAGGACTAGCGGGAGGGAGACCCAGTACTTC. The encoded protein is CASNLRTSGRETQYF.

CDR3 nucleotide sequence: TGTGCCAGCAGTTTCCCTTGGACTAGCGGGAGGGGGAATGAGCAGTTCTTC. It specifies CASSFPWTSGRGNEQFF. The rearrangement links TRBV28 to TRBJ2-1; 15 bases match TRBD2. V lost 3 bases to trimming and J lost 7 bases; unmatched junction nucleotides: 7. The CDR3 runs 17 residues. Germline V gene data show CDR1 as MDHEN and CDR2 as SYDVKM.

Only a few counts were recorded for this clone. The chain recombines TRBV5-1 with TRBJ2-5; D may be TRBD2 (5 bases). CDR3 length: 14 amino acids. CDR1 is SGHRS, CDR2 YFSETQ, per germline. V was pared by 3 bases and J by 5 bases, with 14 bases between. DNA of the CDR3: TGCGCCAGCAGCTCGGCGGGTAGTTCGGAGACCCAGTACTTC. Protein: CASSSAGSSETQYF.

The gene calls are TRBV4-1 and TRBJ2-5; 13 nucleotides line up with TRBD2. The length of the CDR3 is 17 residues. Germline CDR1 MGHRA, CDR2 YSYEKL. The J segment lost 2 bases and the V segment lost 3 bases, leaving 6 bases of the junction unmatched. The CDR3 DNA reads TGCGCCAGCAGCCACCCCAAGACTAGCGGGGGGCAAGAGACCCAGTACTTC. Translated, it gives CASSHPKTSGGQETQYF.

The V gene is TRBV2, the J gene TRBJ1-1; D not certain. Trimming removed 7 bases from V and 6 bases from J, with 12 bases in between. Germline loops: CDR1 SNHLY, CDR2 FYNNEI. The CDR3 has 12 amino acids. The CDR3 DNA reads as TGTGCCAGCACCGCTCCAGGCGCTGAAGCTTTCTTT. Protein: CASTAPGAEAFF.